This T cell receptor beta chain was captured in a study of beta chain features in type 1 diabetes. There are 15 residues in the CDR3. All of the isolated RNA was reverse transcribed, so expressed TCRB transcripts were sequenced. Generated by immunoSEQ multiplex PCR, the TCRdb table keeps only in-frame clones and is missing some. This table holds about 360,000 clones, 10% to 15% found once. This receptor was identified in a man between 18 and 35 years old in good health. The chain has TRBV21-1 and TRBJ1-2; TRBD1, the table's D call, lacks a check against the DNA. TRBV21-1 is termed a pseudogene. Specimen: naive CD4+ T cells from blood. The CDR3 DNA follows: TGTGCCAGCAGCAAAGCATTCAGGGTGTTCTATGGCTACACCTTC. Its translation is CASSKAFRVFYGYTF.